This passage covers 2 T cell receptor beta chains from one sample sequenced in a study of CD8+CD57+ T cells in acquired aplastic anemia. For CDR3 and TCR beta VDJ profiling, genomic DNA was the template used. TCRdb used MiXCR to reprocess the reads, holding one entry per CDR3 protein. The sample contains roughly 120,000 distinct CDR3 sequences, about 60% of which appear only once. CD8+CD57+ cell expansion had been shown by flow cytometry in patients chosen for sequencing. The sequenced sample consisted of sorted CD4+, CD8+, or CD8+CD57+ T cells (not recorded which) from PBMCs. These receptors were taken from a human donor with aplastic anemia.

This clonotype was counted a few times. A much larger clone is a single base away; this may be a read error. V and J are TRBV6-4 and TRBJ2-7; TRBD2 matches 9 bases. The germline V gene encodes CDR1 MRHNA and CDR2 SNTAGT. Losses at the gene ends were 8 bases for V and 5 bases for J; bases not matched to a gene: 10. This CDR3 has 14 amino acids. The CDR3 DNA sequence: TGTGCCAGCCTGAGGAGAGGGACTAGCAACGAGCAGTACTTC. Amino acid sequence: CASLRRGTSNEQYF.

This chain joins TRBV20-1 and TRBJ2-7; D assignment may be TRBD1 or TRBD2 (6 bases each). The V gene lost 6 bases and the J gene lost 4 bases, with 19 bases spanning the gap. Germline V gene lookup returns CDR1 DFQATT and CDR2 SNEGSKA (reference sequence). The CDR3 consists of 14 residues. For the CDR3, the DNA is TGCAGTGCCAGTATGGCCGGGGGCGAATACGAGCAGTACTTC. This sequence encodes CSASMAGGEYEQYF.